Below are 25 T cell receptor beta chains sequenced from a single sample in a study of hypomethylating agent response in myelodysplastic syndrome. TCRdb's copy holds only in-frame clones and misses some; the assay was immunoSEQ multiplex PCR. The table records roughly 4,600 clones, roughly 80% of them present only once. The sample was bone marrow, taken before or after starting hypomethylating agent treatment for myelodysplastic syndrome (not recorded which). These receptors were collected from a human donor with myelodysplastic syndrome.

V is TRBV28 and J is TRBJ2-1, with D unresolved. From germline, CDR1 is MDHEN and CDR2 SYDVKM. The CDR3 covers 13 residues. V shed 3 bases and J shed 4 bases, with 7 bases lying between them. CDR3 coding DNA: TGTGCCAGCAGTTTCCCCGGGTACAATGAGCAGTTCTTC. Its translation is CASSFPGYNEQFF.

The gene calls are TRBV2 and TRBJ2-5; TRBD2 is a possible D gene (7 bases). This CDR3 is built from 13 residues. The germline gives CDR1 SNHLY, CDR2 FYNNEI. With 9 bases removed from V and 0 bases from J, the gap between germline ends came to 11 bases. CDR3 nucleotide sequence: TGTGCCAGTGGGAGGGACAACCAAGAGACCCAGTACTTC. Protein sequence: CASGRDNQETQYF.

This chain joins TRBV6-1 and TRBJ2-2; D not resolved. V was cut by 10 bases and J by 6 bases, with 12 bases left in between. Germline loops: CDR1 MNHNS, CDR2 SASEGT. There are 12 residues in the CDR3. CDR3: CATNDRPGELFF. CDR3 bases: TGTGCCACCAACGATAGGCCCGGGGAGCTGTTTTTT.

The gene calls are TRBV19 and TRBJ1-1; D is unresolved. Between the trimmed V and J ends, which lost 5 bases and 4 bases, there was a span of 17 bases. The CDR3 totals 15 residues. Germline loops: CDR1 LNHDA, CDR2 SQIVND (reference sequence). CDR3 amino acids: CASSLGVERSTEAFF. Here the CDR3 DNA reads TGTGCCAGTAGTCTCGGGGTAGAGAGGAGCACTGAAGCTTTCTTT.

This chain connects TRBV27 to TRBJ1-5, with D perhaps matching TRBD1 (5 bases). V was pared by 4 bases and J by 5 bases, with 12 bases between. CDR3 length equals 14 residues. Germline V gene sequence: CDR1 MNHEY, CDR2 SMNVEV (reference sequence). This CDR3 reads CASSWAGRDQPQHF. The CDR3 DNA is TGTGCCAGCAGTTGGGCAGGGAGGGATCAGCCCCAGCATTTT.

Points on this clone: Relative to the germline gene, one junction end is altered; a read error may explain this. In DNA, the CDR3 is TGTGCCAGCAGCATCGACAAGGAGCAGTTCTTC. The encoded protein is CASSIDKEQFF. The rearrangement uses TRBV7-3 and TRBJ2-1; no reliable D call. Germline assignment: CDR1 SGHTA and CDR2 FQGTGA. The CDR3 spans 11 residues.

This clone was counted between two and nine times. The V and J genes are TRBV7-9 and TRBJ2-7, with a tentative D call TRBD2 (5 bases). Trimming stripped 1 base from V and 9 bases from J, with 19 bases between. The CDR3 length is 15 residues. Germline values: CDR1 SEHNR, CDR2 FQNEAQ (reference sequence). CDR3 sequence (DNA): TGTGCCAGCAGCTTAGGATTTGCTATGAGGGCCGCGCAGTACTTC. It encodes CASSLGFAMRAAQYF.

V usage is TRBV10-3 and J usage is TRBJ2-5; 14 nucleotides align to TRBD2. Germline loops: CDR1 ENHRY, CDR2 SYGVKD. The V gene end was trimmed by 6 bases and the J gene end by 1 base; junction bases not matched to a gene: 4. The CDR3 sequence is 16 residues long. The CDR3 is CAIREGTSGSQETQYF. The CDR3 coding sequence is TGTGCCATCAGGGAGGGGACTAGCGGGAGCCAAGAGACCCAGTACTTC.

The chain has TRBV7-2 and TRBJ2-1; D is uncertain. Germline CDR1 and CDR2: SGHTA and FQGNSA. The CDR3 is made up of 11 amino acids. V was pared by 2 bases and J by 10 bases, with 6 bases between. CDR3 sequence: CASSLLLEQFF. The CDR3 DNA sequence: TGTGCCAGCAGCTTATTGTTAGAGCAGTTCTTC.

The CDR3 spells CSAREDLTQYF. In DNA form, the CDR3 reads TGCAGTGCTAGAGAGGACTTGACGCAGTATTTT. The V gene is TRBV20-1, the J gene TRBJ2-3; D perhaps matches TRBD2 (5 bases). V gave up 0 bases and J gave up 9 bases, with 7 bases separating them. CDR1 and CDR2 from the germline V gene are DFQATT and SNEGSKA (reference sequence). The length of the CDR3 is 11 residues.

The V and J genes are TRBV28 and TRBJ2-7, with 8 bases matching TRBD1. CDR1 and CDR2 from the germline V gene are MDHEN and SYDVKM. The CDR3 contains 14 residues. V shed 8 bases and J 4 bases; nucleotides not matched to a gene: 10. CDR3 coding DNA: TGTGCCAGCGTCCCCGCGGGACAGGTATACGAGCAGTACTTC. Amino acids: CASVPAGQVYEQYF.

The CDR3 DNA is TGTGCCAGCAGCTTAGGAGTAGCGGGAGAAGAGACCCAGTACTTC. It specifies CASSLGVAGEETQYF. J is TRBJ2-5 and V is TRBV11-2, with 9 bases lining up with TRBD2. V trimming: 1 base; J trimming: 3 bases; junction bases outside the gene matches: 3. CDR1 SGHAT and CDR2 FQNNGV come from the germline V gene. The CDR3 length is 15 residues.

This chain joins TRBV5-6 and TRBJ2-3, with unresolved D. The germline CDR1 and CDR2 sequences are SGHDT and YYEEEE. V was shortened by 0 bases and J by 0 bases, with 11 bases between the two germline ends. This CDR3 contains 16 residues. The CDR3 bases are TGTGCCAGCAGCTTGGGGGCCCAAATCAGCACAGATACGCAGTATTTT. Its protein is CASSLGAQISTDTQYF.

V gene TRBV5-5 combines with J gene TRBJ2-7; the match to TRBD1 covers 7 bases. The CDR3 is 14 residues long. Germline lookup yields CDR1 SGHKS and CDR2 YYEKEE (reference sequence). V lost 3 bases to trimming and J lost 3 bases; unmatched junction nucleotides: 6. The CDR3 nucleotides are TGTGCCAGCAGCTCCCCCCGACAGGGCTACGAGCAGTACTTC. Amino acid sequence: CASSSPRQGYEQYF.

The CDR3 region has the DNA TGTGCCAGCAGCTCCCTCTCTGGGGGCTACGAGCAGTACTTC. Translation gives CASSSLSGGYEQYF. The chain combines TRBV5-6 with TRBJ2-7; D is tentatively TRBD1 or TRBD2 (5 bases each). Germline assignment: CDR1 SGHDT and CDR2 YYEEEE. The length of the CDR3 is 14 residues. Trimming left V 3 bases short and J 3 bases short, with 13 bases between.

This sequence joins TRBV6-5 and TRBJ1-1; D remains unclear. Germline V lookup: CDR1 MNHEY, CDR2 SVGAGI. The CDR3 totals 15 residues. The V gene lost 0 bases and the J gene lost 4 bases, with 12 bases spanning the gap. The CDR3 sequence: CASSYSNRLATEAFF. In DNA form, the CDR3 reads TGTGCCAGCAGTTACTCGAACCGACTGGCCACTGAAGCTTTCTTT.

The CDR3 DNA sequence: TGTGCCAGCAGCGCCGATAACACTGAAGCTTTCTTT. It is translated as CASSADNTEAFF. This chain links TRBV9 with TRBJ1-1; D remains ambiguous. CDR1 and CDR2 (germline): SGDLS, YYNGEE. Trimming took 3 bases from V and 2 from J, leaving 5 bases between them. The CDR3 covers 12 residues.

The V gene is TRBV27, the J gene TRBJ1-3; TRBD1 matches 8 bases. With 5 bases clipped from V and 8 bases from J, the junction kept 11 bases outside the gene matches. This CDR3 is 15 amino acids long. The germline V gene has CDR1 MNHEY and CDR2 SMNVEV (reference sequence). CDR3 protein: CASSPRDRNSDTIYF. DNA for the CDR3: TGTGCCAGCAGTCCTAGGGACAGGAATTCTGACACCATATATTTT.

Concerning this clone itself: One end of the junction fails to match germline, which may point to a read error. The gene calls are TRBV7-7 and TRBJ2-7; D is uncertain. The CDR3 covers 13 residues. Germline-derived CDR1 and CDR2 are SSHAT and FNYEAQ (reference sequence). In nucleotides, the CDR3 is TGTGCTAGCAGCTTAGGCCTTGGCGACGAGCAGTACTTC. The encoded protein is CASSLGLGDEQYF.

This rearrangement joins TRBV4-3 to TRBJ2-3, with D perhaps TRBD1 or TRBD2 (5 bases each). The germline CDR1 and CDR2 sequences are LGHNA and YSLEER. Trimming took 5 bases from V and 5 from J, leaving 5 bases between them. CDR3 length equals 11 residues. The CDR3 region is CASSGGDTQYF. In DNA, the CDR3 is TGCGCCAGCAGCGGGGGAGATACGCAGTATTTT.

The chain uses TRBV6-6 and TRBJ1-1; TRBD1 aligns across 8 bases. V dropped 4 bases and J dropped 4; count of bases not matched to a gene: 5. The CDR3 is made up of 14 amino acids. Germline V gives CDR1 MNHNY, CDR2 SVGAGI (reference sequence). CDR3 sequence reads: CASSFGQGLTEAFF. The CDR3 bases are TGTGCCAGCAGTTTTGGACAGGGCCTCACTGAAGCTTTCTTT.

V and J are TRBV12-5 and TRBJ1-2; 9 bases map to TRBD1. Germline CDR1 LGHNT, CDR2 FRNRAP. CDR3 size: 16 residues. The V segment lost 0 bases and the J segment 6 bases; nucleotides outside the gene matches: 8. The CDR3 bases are TGTGCTAGTGGTTTGGTACAGGGGGCGGCTCTTGATGGCTACACCTTC. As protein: CASGLVQGAALDGYTF.

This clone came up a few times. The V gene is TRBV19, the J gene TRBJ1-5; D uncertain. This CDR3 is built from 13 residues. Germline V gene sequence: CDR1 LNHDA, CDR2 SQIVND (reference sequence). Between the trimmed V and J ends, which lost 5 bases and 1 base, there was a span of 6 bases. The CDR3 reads CASSEESNQPQHF. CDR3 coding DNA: TGTGCCAGTAGTGAGGAAAGCAATCAGCCCCAGCATTTT.

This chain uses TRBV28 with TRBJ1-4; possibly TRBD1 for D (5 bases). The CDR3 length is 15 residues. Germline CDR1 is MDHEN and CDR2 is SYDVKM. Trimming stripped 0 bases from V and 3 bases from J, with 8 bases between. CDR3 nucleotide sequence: TGTGCCAGCAGTTTATGGGGGGGGTCTAATGAAAAACTGTTTTTT. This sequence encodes CASSLWGGSNEKLFF.

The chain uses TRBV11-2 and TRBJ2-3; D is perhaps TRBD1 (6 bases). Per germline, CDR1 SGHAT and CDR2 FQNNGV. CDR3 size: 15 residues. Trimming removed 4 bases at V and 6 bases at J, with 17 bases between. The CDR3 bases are TGTGCCAGCAGCTCCCTCCAGGGGCGCCCGGATACGCAGTATTTT. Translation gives CASSSLQGRPDTQYF.